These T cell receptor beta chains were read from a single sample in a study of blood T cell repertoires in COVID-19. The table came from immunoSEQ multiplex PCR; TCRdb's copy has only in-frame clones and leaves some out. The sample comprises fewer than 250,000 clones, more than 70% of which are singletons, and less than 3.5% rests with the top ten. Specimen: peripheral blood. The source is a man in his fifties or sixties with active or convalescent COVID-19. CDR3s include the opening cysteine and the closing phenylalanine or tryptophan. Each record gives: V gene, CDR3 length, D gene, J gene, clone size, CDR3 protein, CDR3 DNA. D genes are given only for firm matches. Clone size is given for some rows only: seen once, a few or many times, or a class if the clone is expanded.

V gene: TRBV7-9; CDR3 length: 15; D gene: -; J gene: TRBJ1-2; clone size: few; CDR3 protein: CASSFLPQQVYGYTF; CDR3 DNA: TGTGCCAGCAGCTTCCTCCCACAGCAGGTTTATGGCTACACCTTC
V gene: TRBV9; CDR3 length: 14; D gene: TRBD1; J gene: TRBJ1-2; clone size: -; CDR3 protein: CASSPGQGPRGYTF; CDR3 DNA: TGTGCCAGCAGCCCTGGACAGGGCCCGCGGGGCTACACCTTC
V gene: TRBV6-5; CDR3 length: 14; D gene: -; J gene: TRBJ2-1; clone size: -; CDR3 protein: CASSYVLASNEQFF; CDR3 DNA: TGTGCCAGCAGTTATGTATTAGCGAGTAATGAGCAGTTCTTC
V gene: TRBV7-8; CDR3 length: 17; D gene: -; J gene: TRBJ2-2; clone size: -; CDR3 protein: CASSLDDRGKNTGELFF; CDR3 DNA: TGTGCCAGCAGCTTAGATGACCGCGGGAAAAACACCGGGGAGCTGTTTTTT
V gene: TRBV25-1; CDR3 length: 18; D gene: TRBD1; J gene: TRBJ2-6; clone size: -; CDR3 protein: CASSGYTGASSGANVLTF; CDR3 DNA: TGTGCCAGCAGTGGTTACACAGGGGCCAGCTCTGGGGCCAACGTCCTGACTTTC
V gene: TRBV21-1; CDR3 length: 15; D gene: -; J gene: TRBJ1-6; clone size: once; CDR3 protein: CASNHSGRPYSPLHF; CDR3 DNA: TGTGCCAGCAACCACTCCGGGAGGCCCTATTCACCCCTCCACTTT
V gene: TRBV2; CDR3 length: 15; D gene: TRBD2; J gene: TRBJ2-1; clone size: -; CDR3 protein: CASSAEGLANNEQFF; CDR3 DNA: TGTGCCAGCAGCGCCGAGGGACTAGCGAACAATGAGCAGTTCTTC
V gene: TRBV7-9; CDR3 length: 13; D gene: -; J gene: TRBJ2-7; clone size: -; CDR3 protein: CASSAQGTYEQYF; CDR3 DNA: TGTGCCAGCAGCGCACAGGGAACCTACGAGCAGTACTTC
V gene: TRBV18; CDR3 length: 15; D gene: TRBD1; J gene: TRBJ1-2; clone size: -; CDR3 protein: CASSENRGTAVGYTF; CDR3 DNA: TGTGCCAGCTCAGAGAACAGGGGAACGGCGGTTGGCTACACCTTC
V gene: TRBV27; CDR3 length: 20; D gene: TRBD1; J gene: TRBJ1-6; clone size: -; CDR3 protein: CASRGDRAVGESSYNSPLHF; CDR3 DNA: TGTGCCAGCAGGGGGGACAGGGCGGTGGGGGAGAGCTCCTATAATTCACCCCTCCACTTT
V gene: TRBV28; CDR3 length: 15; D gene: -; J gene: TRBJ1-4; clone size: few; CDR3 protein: CASSLPTGLGEKLFF; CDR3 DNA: TGTGCCAGCAGTTTACCGACAGGTCTTGGTGAAAAACTGTTTTTT
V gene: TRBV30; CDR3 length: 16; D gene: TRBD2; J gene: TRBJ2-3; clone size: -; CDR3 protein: CAWSLAGHISTDTQYF; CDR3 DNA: TGTGCCTGGAGTTTAGCGGGACATATTAGCACAGATACGCAGTATTTT
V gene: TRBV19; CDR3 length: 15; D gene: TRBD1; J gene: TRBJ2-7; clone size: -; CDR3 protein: CASSGWKGQGYEQYF; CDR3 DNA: TGTGCCAGTTCGGGCTGGAAGGGACAGGGCTACGAGCAGTACTTC
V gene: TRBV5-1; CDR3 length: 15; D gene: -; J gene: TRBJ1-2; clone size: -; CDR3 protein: CASSLVGNANYGYTF; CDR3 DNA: TGCGCCAGCAGCTTGGTGGGCAACGCTAACTATGGCTACACCTTC
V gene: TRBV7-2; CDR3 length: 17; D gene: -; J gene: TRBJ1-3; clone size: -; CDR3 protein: CASSLAPTVYSGNTIYF; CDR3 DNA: TGTGCCAGCAGCTTAGCCCCGACAGTTTACTCTGGAAACACCATATATTTT
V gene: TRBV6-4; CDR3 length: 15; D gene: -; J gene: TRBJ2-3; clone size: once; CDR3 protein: CASRDHSGSTDTQYF; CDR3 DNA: TGTGCCAGCAGAGACCATAGCGGTAGCACAGATACGCAGTATTTT
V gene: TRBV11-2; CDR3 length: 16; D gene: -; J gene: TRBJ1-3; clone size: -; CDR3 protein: CASSAQSTGAGNTIYF; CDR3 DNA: TGTGCCAGCAGCGCCCAGTCTACAGGTGCGGGAAACACCATATATTTT
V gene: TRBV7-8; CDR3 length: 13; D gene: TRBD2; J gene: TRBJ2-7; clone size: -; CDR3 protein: CASSLAGGGEQYF; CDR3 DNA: TGTGCCAGCAGCTTAGCCGGGGGGGGCGAGCAGTACTTC
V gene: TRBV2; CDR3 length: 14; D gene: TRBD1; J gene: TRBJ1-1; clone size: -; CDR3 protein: CASSKDRGGTEAFF; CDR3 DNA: TGTGCCAGCAGCAAAGACAGGGGCGGCACTGAAGCTTTCTTT
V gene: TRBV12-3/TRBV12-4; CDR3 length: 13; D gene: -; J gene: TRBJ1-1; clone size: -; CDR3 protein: CASSLRGGTEAFF; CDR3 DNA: TGTGCCAGCAGTTTAAGAGGGGGCACTGAAGCTTTCTTT
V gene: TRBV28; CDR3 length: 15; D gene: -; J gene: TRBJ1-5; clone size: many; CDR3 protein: CASIHGEIGNQPQHF; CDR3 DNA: TGTGCCAGCATTCATGGGGAGATTGGGAATCAGCCCCAGCATTTT
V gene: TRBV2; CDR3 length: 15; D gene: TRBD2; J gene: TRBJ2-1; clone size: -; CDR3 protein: CAIRGERHSYNEQFF; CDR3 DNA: TGTGCCATCCGGGGGGAGCGCCACTCCTACAATGAGCAGTTCTTC
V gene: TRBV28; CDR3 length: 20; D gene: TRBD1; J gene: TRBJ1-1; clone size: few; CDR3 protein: CASSPPYLVPGQGANTEAFF; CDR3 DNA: TGTGCCAGCAGTCCTCCATACCTGGTCCCGGGACAGGGAGCCAACACTGAAGCTTTCTTT
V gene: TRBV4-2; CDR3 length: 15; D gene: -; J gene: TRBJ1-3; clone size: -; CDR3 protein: CASSQVGASGNTIYF; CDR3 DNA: TGTGCCAGCAGCCAAGTAGGGGCCTCTGGAAACACCATATATTTT